Below, 23 T cell receptor beta chains from the same sample are listed, as sequenced in a study of T-cell memory formation after mild COVID-19. TCRdb analysed the 5' RACE reads with MiXCR anew, one entry per CDR3 protein. The table lists about 130,000 distinct CDR3 sequences, less than 6.5% of them singletons, with roughly 2% in the top ten. The sample consisted of PBMCs or a T cell subset sorted from them (not recorded which). Every receptor here comes from an adult woman who had mild COVID-19 (a few samples of this study predate the infection). Cell type and time point are not known.

The V call is TRBV7-9, the J call TRBJ1-6; tentative D call: TRBD1 (6 bases). Germline V gives CDR1 SEHNR, CDR2 FQNEAQ (reference sequence). This CDR3 is built from 17 residues. Trimming removed 3 bases at V and 7 bases at J, with 19 bases between. CDR3 protein: CASSFGVGRGRNSPLHF. CDR3 DNA: TGTGCCAGCAGCTTCGGTGTGGGCAGGGGTCGGAATTCACCCCTCCACTTT.

At least ten counts were recorded for this clonotype. This chain uses TRBV30 with TRBJ2-2; no definite D call. Deletions cut 4 bases from V and 3 bases from J, with 0 bases between. CDR1 is GTSNPN and CDR2 is SVGIG in the germline V gene (reference sequence). The CDR3 has 10 amino acids. The CDR3 bases are TGTGCCTGGAACACCGGGGAGCTGTTTTTT. Translating it yields CAWNTGELFF.

The chain combines TRBV6-2 or TRBV6-3 with TRBJ1-1, with D possibly matching TRBD1 (6 bases). Germline assignment: CDR1 MNHEY and CDR2 SVGEGT. With 3 bases removed from V and 3 bases from J, the gap between germline ends came to 8 bases. This CDR3 has 13 amino acids. CDR3 DNA: TGTGCCAGCAGTTATGGGGGGCACACTGAAGCTTTCTTT. As protein: CASSYGGHTEAFF.

This clonotype has more than one count but fewer than ten. The chain uses TRBV5-4 and TRBJ2-6; D gene uncertain. The CDR3 contains 14 residues. V was pared by 5 bases and J by 0 bases, with 6 bases between. CDR1 and CDR2 from the germline V gene are SGHNT and YYREEE (reference sequence). The CDR3 loop is CASRRFSGANVLTF. The DNA for the CDR3 is TGTGCCAGCAGACGGTTCTCTGGGGCCAACGTCCTGACTTTC.

This clonotype occurred a few times. The chain carries TRBV7-9 and TRBJ2-7, with D tentatively TRBD1 (6 bases). The CDR3 loop spans 15 amino acids. The V end was cut by 3 bases, the J end by 3 bases, with 15 bases between. CDR1 is SEHNR and CDR2 is FQNEAQ in the germline V gene (reference sequence). The CDR3 region has the DNA TGTGCCAGCAGCTTGGCAGGGGCCCAATTCTACGAGCAGTACTTC. It translates to CASSLAGAQFYEQYF.

This clonotype appeared many times. This chain links TRBV4-2 with TRBJ2-3, with D uncertain. This CDR3 comprises 15 residues. V was shortened by 2 bases and J by 4 bases, with 13 bases between the two germline ends. Germline CDR1 and CDR2: LGHNA and YNFKEQ. Here the CDR3 DNA reads TGTGCCAGCAGCCAACCACCCAGTTCAGCAGATACGCAGTATTTT. Translated: CASSQPPSSADTQYF.

This clonotype was counted ten times or more. The gene calls are TRBV7-9 and TRBJ2-5, with 11 bases fitting TRBD1. V was clipped by 5 bases and J by 5 bases; unmatched bases: 4. Germline V CDR1 and CDR2: SEHNR, FQNEAQ (reference sequence). The CDR3 runs 14 residues. Here the CDR3 reads CASSPGQGVETQYF. CDR3 bases: TGTGCCAGCAGCCCGGGACAGGGGGTTGAGACCCAGTACTTC.

CDR3: CASSLYRVSDSPLHF. CDR3 DNA: TGTGCCAGCAGCTTATACAGAGTATCCGATTCACCCCTCCACTTT. The chain recombines TRBV7-2 with TRBJ1-6; D call uncertain. V gave up 2 bases and J gave up 8 bases, with 13 bases separating them. The length of the CDR3 is 15 residues. Looked up from germline, CDR1 is SGHTA and CDR2 is FQGNSA.

This clonotype has more than one count but fewer than ten. The chain is built from TRBV5-1 and TRBJ1-1, with D uncertain. CDR3 length: 16 residues. V was trimmed by 4 bases and J by 1 base, leaving 17 bases between them. Germline-derived CDR1 and CDR2 are SGHRS and YFSETQ. Here the CDR3 reads CASSENLRASNTEAFF. CDR3 sequence (DNA): TGCGCCAGCAGCGAGAACCTCCGGGCTTCGAACACTGAAGCTTTCTTT.

This clonotype was found a few times. The genes are TRBV7-9 and TRBJ2-1; the D is unclear. Germline CDR1 is SEHNR and CDR2 is FQNEAQ (reference sequence). The length of the CDR3 is 14 residues. V shed 5 bases and J shed 7 bases, with 15 bases lying between them. In DNA form, the CDR3 reads TGTGCCAGCAGCCTCCTCGGAACAGCGAATGAGCAGTTCTTC. It translates to CASSLLGTANEQFF. The full variable domain, with the rest looked up from reference TRBV7-9 and TRBJ2-1, is DTGVSQNPRHKITKRGQNVTFRCDPISEHNRLYWYRQTLGQGPEFLTYFQNEAQLEKSRLLSDRFSAERPKGSFSTLEIQRTEQGDSAMYLCASSLLGTANEQFFGPGTRLTVL.

In its sample, this clonotype was seen a few times. V is TRBV7-6 and J is TRBJ2-7, with TRBD2 identical over 8 bases. The germline V gene encodes CDR1 SGHVS and CDR2 FNYEAQ. The CDR3 contains 16 residues. J gave up 2 bases and V 5 bases, and 11 bases lay outside the gene matches. CDR3 sequence (DNA): TGTGCCAGCAGCACTATAAGCGGGAGACTAACCTACGAGCAGTACTTC. As protein: CASSTISGRLTYEQYF.

This clonotype was recorded a few times. V and J are TRBV29-1 and TRBJ2-5, with 7 positions matching TRBD1. The CDR3 length is 14 residues. CDR1 SQVTM and CDR2 ANQGSEA come from the germline V gene. With V trimmed by 4 bases and J by 5 bases, 10 bases remained unmatched. The CDR3 spells CSVGSTGVMETQYF. DNA of the CDR3: TGCAGCGTTGGGTCTACAGGGGTTATGGAGACCCAGTACTTC.

This clonotype was picked up many times. J is TRBJ2-5 and V is TRBV6-5; D may be TRBD1 or TRBD2 (9 bases each). The CDR3 totals 20 residues. CDR1 and CDR2 from the germline V gene are MNHEY and SVGAGI. V lost 5 bases, J lost 7 bases, and 35 bases lay in between. CDR3 loop: CASSPPGQGVLAGPVGTQYF. The CDR3 DNA is TGTGCCAGCAGTCCACCGGGACAGGGAGTTCTAGCGGGACCAGTCGGGACCCAGTACTTC.

As concerns this clonotype: At one end the junction does not follow the germline gene, possibly because of a read error. The chain has TRBV9 and TRBJ2-1; no definite D call. This CDR3 has 15 amino acids. CDR1 and CDR2 from the germline V gene are SGDLS and YYNGEE. For the CDR3, the DNA is TGTGACAGCAGCGTGCAGACGTCAATGAGTGGTGAGCAGTTCTTC. This encodes CDSSVQTSMSGEQFF.

There are a few counts of this clonotype. J is TRBJ2-5 and V is TRBV4-3, with a weak D call TRBD1 (6 bases). CDR1 LGHNA and CDR2 YSLEER come from the germline V gene. V was trimmed by 0 bases and J by 5 bases, leaving 13 bases between them. CDR3 length: 15 residues. The CDR3 sequence: CASSQDIQGHETQYF. The CDR3 nucleotides are TGCGCCAGCAGCCAAGATATTCAGGGACACGAGACCCAGTACTTC.

The gene calls are TRBV6-2 or TRBV6-3 and TRBJ1-1, with D perhaps TRBD1 (5 bases). CDR1 MNHEY and CDR2 SVGEGT come from the germline V gene. V was shortened by 6 bases and J by 4 bases, with 18 bases between the two germline ends. This CDR3 comprises 15 residues. CDR3 loop: CASRPRGGFGTEAFF. Here the CDR3 DNA reads TGTGCCAGCAGGCCCCGTGGGGGGTTCGGCACTGAAGCTTTCTTT.

The genes are TRBV4-1 and TRBJ2-4; D perhaps matches TRBD1 (5 bases). The length of the CDR3 is 15 residues. Germline CDR1 reads MGHRA; CDR2 reads YSYEKL. V was clipped by 1 base and J by 6 bases, with 13 bases between them. The CDR3 reads CASSQAQRTPNIQYF. CDR3 nucleotides: TGCGCCAGCAGCCAAGCACAGAGGACACCAAACATTCAGTACTTC.

The sample holds a few counts of this clonotype. This chain connects TRBV6-6 to TRBJ1-1; possibly TRBD1 for D (6 bases). CDR3 length equals 13 residues. The germline V gene has CDR1 MNHNY and CDR2 SVGAGI (reference sequence). Between the trimmed V and J ends, which lost 5 bases and 5 bases, there was a span of 12 bases. The CDR3 sequence is CASSQGWRTEAFF. Written as DNA, the CDR3 is TGTGCCAGCAGTCAGGGGTGGAGAACTGAAGCTTTCTTT.

The chain links TRBV9 to TRBJ2-1; 11 bases match TRBD2. The CDR3 has 16 residues. V lost 2 bases to trimming and J lost 6 bases; unmatched junction nucleotides: 7. CDR1 is SGDLS and CDR2 is YYNGEE in the germline V gene. CDR3 sequence: CASSVIATSGTNEQFF. The CDR3 nucleotides read TGTGCCAGCAGCGTTATAGCGACTAGCGGGACCAATGAGCAGTTCTTC.

In DNA form, the CDR3 reads TGCAGTGCTAGCCAACGGGCAGGGGGGAACCACGAGCAGTACTTC. Encoded protein: CSASQRAGGNHEQYF. The genes are TRBV20-1 and TRBJ2-7; D perhaps matches TRBD1 (7 bases). The CDR3 spans 15 residues. CDR1 and CDR2 (germline): DFQATT, SNEGSKA (reference sequence). V lost 3 bases, J lost 5 bases, and 20 bases lay in between.

V usage is TRBV9 and J usage is TRBJ2-3; D remains ambiguous. This CDR3 contains 14 residues. Trimming removed 3 bases from V and 6 bases from J, with 14 bases in between. Germline assignment: CDR1 SGDLS and CDR2 YYNGEE. Here the CDR3 reads CASSASSSVDTQYF. CDR3 bases: TGTGCCAGCAGCGCCTCATCAAGTGTTGATACGCAGTATTTT.

This clonotype appeared many times. The V gene is TRBV2, the J gene TRBJ1-1, with 9 bases aligning to TRBD1. Germline assignment: CDR1 SNHLY and CDR2 FYNNEI. Losses at the gene ends were 3 bases for V and 5 bases for J; bases not matched to a gene: 7. CDR3 length: 15 residues. CDR3 region: CASSDGTGPRTEAFF. CDR3 bases: TGTGCCAGCAGTGACGGGACAGGGCCTCGAACTGAAGCTTTCTTT.

The chain employs TRBV12-3 or TRBV12-4 and TRBJ2-7; D perhaps matches TRBD1 (6 bases). The CDR3 is 15 residues long. V shed 5 bases and J shed 5 bases, with 19 bases lying between them. CDR3 in amino acids: CASSRTVTRHHEQYF. CDR3 in DNA: TGTGCCAGCAGTCGGACAGTCACCAGGCATCACGAGCAGTACTTC.